This T cell receptor beta chain was sequenced for a study of somatic mutations in cytotoxic T cells in rheumatoid arthritis listed by TCRdb under 2017. As for the study more broadly: Right after diagnosis and prior to the start of any treatment, less than 35 ml EDTA of peripheral blood was drawn from patients. A FACSAria II or Sony SH800 was used to flow-sort some V beta antibody-stained T-cell populations at nearly 100% purity, and TCRB sequencing was also done on sorted V beta1+ cells. In newly diagnosed rheumatoid arthritis without treatment, the study examined if expanded CD8+ T-cell clones harbor somatic mutations, relying on TCRB deep sequencing to characterize clonality. TCRB deep sequencing covered roughly 60 patients with rheumatoid arthritis along with 15 to 20 healthy controls. The median ages of the patient and control groups were essentially identical. Overall study outcomes, separate from this receptor: The expanded CD8+ clones had unknown antigen targets, and not appearing in virus-specific databases did not rule out that they were virus-specific. In about an eighth of the 65 patients the largest CD8+ clone exceeded 20% of CD8+ cells, and several identical CD8+ TCRB sequences were shared between blood and synovial fluid. Healthy controls showed no age-related increase in CD8+ clonality, whereas patients did (Spearman r ~ 0.49). The slight TRBV07 underrepresentation in patients was not adjusted for multiple comparisons. CD8+ T-cell clonality did not differ significantly between rheumatoid arthritis patients and age-matched healthy controls.

Genomic DNA underwent TCRB CDR3 sequencing using the immunoSEQ assay. Regarding the original processing steps: Patient CD8+ clones larger than 1% were compared against published virus-specific TCRB sequences, and only a few matched. The analyses included only productive TCRB rearrangements. Clonality was expressed as a Shannon entropy-based productive clonality index, with each clone defined by a unique TCRB CDR3 sequence. Repertoire overlap between two samples was calculated from the template counts of each clone relative to total templates per sample. A correlation with a Spearman r of approximately 0.6 was found between V-gene usage by flow cytometry and V-gene usage by TCRB sequencing. In TCRdb, the immuneACCESS table is reduced to in-frame sequences with V and J assigned. These tables do not hold every clone; where another copy was compared, an unresolved V gene accounts for under half, and the others remain unexplained. The V and J calls and the clone size are those of that table, but D and trimming were determined from the DNA. This sample is represented by roughly 20,000 clones; over 70% of them were singletons. The ten largest clonotypes hold about 9.6% of the sample.

There are 14 amino acids in the CDR3, from cysteine to phenylalanine inclusive. The entry retains the CDR3 DNA only, 42 bases that are in frame from base 1. CDR1 is given as GTSNPN and CDR2 as SVGIG, both from the germline V gene (reference sequence). V is clipped by 1 base and J by 0 bases, and the sequence between their germline boundaries is 9 bases long. A note on this clone: Its antigen remains undetermined. No quality values exist for individual bases; no much larger clone is one base distant.

CD4+ and CD8+ cells were isolated by positive magnetic bead selection on an AutoMACS, and purity was checked by flow cytometry. A TCR V beta antibody panel was used in flow cytometry to screen first for clonal expansions, which were then characterized by TCRB deep sequencing of sorted CD8+ fractions. Isolation of peripheral blood mononuclear cells was done through Ficoll-Paque PLUS density gradient separation. DNA from CD4-enriched, CD8-enriched or PBMC samples was extracted using Nucleospin Tissue or Tissue XS kits and then quantified on a Qubit 2.0 fluorometer. This sequence originates from an adult with rheumatoid arthritis. The sequenced material came from CD8+ T cells sorted from blood. The chain is made from TRBV30 and TRBJ2-5, with a tentative D gene TRBD1 over 6 matching bases. DNA sequence: TGTGCCTGGAGTGGGACAGAGTACCAAGAGACCCAGTACTTC. The encoded protein is CAWSGTEYQETQYF.